This entry is about one T cell receptor beta chain. Methods used by the authors: From reference gene primer amplification, estimates of nucleated cell counts were derived. Data came from immunoSEQ multiplex PCR; TCRdb stores just in-frame clones and leaves some out. The DNA gave D and trimming, while V, J and clone size come from that table. The sample shows about 190,000 clones, about 77% of them seen only once. The CDR3 has 14 residues. Looked up from germline, CDR1 is LNHDA and CDR2 is SQIVND (reference sequence). V shed 7 bases and J 0 bases; nucleotides not matched to a gene: 5. This entry comes from a study of blood T cell repertoires in COVID-19. Study details: PBMCs, B-cell-depleted T cells, or T cells provided the cDNA or gDNA that made up the material.

V gene TRBV19 combines with J gene TRBJ2-7; 8 bases align to TRBD1. The receptor was derived from a woman older than 75 with active or convalescent COVID-19. Sample: peripheral blood. CDR3: CASKRQGSSYEQYF. In DNA form, the CDR3 reads TGTGCCAGTAAGAGACAGGGGAGCTCCTACGAGCAGTACTTC.